The sequence of this T cell receptor beta chain was determined in a study of blood T cell repertoires in COVID-19. Repertoires were generated with immunoSEQ multiplex PCR, while TCRdb's copy carries only in-frame clones and drops some. The sample contains approximately 470,000 clones, approximately 83% of which appear only once. Worth noting for this clone: The same CDR3 is also encoded by other DNA sequences in this sample.

The germline V and J ends were trimmed by 3 bases and 0 bases, with 9 bases remaining between them. Germline V CDR1 and CDR2: GTSNPN, SVGIG (reference sequence). The CDR3 is 13 residues long. This TCR was recovered from a human donor in a cohort sampled during active COVID-19. Sequencing input: peripheral blood. V and J are TRBV30 and TRBJ2-7, with D hard to call. CDR3 residues: CAWSGLSSYEQYF. The CDR3, as DNA: TGTGCCTGGAGCGGTTTAAGCTCCTACGAGCAGTACTTC.